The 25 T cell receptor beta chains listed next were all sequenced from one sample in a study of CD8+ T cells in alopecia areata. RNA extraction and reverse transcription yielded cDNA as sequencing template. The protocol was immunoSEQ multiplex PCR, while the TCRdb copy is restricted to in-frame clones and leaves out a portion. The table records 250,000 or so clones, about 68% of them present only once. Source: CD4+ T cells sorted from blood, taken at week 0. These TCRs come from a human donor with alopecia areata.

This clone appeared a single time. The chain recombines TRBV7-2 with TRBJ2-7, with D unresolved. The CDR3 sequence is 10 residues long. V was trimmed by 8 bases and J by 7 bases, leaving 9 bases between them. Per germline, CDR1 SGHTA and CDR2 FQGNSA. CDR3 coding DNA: TGTGCCAGCGGCGGTCGGGAGCAGTACTTC. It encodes CASGGREQYF.

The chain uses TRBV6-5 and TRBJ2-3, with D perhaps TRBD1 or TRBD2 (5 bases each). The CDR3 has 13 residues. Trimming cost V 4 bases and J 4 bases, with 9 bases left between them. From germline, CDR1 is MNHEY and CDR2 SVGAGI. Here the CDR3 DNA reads TGTGCCAGCAGTTTATGGGGGTCAGATACGCAGTATTTT. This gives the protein CASSLWGSDTQYF.

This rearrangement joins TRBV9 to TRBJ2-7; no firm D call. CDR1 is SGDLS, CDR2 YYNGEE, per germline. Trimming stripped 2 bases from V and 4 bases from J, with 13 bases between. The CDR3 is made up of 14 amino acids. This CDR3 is CASSVSPDRYEQYF. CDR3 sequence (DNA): TGTGCCAGCAGCGTGTCCCCAGACCGATACGAGCAGTACTTC.

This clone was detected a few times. CDR3 sequence: CASGSGGDKNIQYF. In DNA, the CDR3 is TGTGCCAGCGGCTCAGGGGGTGACAAAAACATTCAGTACTTC. The gene calls are TRBV9 and TRBJ2-4; 7 bases fit TRBD1. The ends lost 7 bases at V and 3 bases at J; junction bases unmatched: 7. In germline, CDR1 is SGDLS, CDR2 YYNGEE. The CDR3 loop spans 14 amino acids.

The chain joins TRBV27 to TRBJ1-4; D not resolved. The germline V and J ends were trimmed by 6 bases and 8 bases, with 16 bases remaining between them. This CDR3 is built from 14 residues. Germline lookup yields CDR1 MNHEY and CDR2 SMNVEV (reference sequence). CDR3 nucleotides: TGTGCCAGCAGCGCGGGCATCCACCGGGAAAAACTGTTTTTT. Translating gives CASSAGIHREKLFF.

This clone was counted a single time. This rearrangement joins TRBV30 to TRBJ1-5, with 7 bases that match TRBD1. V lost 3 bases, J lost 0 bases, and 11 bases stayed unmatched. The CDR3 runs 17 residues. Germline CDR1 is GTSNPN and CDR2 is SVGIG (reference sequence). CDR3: CAWSRGSEPYSNQPQHF. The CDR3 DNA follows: TGTGCCTGGAGCAGGGGGTCAGAACCTTATAGCAATCAGCCCCAGCATTTT.

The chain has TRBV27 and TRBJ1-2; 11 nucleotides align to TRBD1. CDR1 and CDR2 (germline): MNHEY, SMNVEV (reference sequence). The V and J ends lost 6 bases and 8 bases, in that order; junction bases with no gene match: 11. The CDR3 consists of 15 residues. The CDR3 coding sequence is TGTGCCAGCAGCCCCGGACAGGGGGCGTCCTGGGGCTACACCTTC. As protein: CASSPGQGASWGYTF.

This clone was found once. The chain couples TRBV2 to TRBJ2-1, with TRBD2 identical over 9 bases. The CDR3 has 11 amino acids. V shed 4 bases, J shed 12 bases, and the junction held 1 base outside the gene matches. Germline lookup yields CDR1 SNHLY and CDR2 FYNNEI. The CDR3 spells CASSVLAGQFF. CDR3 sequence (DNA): TGTGCCAGCAGTGTACTAGCGGGGCAGTTCTTC. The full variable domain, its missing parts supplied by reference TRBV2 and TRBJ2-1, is EPEVTQTPSHQVTQMGQEVILRCVPISNHLYFYWYRQILGQKVEFLVSFYNNEISEKSEIFDDQFSVERPDGSNFTLKIRSTKLEDSAMYFCASSVLAGQFFGPGTRLTVL.

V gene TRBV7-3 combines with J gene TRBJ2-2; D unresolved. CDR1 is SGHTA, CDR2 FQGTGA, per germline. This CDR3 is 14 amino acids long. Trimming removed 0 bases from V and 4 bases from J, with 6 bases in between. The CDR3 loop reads CASSLTRVTGELFF. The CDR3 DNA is TGTGCCAGCAGCTTAACCAGAGTCACCGGGGAGCTGTTTTTT.

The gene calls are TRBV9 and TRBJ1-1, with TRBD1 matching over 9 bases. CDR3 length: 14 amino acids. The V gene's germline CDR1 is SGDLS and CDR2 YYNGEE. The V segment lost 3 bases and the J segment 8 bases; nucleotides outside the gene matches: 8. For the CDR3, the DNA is TGTGCCAGCAGCGCACAGGGGGCGCGTACCGAAGCTTTCTTT. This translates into CASSAQGARTEAFF.

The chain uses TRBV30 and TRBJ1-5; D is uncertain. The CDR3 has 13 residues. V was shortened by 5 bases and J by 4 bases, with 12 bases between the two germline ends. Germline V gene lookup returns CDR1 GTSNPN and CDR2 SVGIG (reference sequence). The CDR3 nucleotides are TGTGCCTGGGGCCGGATGGGAAATCAGCCCCAGCATTTT. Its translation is CAWGRMGNQPQHF.

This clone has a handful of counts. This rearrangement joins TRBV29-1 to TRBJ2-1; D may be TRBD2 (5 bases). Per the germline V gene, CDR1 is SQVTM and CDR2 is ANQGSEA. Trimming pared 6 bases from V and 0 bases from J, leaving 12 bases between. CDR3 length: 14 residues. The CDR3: CSVRSGFSYNEQFF. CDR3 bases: TGCAGCGTGCGGTCGGGGTTCTCCTACAATGAGCAGTTCTTC.

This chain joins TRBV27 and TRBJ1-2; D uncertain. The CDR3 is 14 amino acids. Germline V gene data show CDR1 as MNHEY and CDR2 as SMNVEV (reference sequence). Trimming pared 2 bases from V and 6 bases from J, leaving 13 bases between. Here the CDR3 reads CASSLGSGFDGYTF. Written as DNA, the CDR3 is TGTGCCAGCAGTTTAGGGTCAGGTTTCGATGGCTACACCTTC.

The CDR3 DNA follows: TGTGCCAGCAGCTTACTTGGTAGCGGGGGGTACAATGAGCAGTTCTTC. This encodes CASSLLGSGGYNEQFF. The V gene is TRBV7-2, the J gene TRBJ2-1; 10 positions agree with TRBD2. The V gene end was trimmed by 2 bases and the J gene end by 4 bases; junction bases not matched to a gene: 5. This CDR3 has 16 residues. The germline gives CDR1 SGHTA, CDR2 FQGNSA.

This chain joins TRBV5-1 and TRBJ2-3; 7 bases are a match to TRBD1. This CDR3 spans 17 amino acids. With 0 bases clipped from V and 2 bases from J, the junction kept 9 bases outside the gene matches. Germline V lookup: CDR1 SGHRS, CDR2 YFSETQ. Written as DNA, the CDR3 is TGCGCCAGCAGCTTGGAGGCGACAGGGACCCACACAGATACGCAGTATTTT. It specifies CASSLEATGTHTDTQYF.

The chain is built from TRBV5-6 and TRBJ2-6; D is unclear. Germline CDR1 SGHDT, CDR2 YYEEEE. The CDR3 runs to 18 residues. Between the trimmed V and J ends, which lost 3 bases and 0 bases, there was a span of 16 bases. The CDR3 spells CASSSEPDIFSGANVLTF. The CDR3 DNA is TGTGCCAGCAGCTCCGAGCCTGACATCTTCTCTGGGGCCAACGTCCTGACTTTC.

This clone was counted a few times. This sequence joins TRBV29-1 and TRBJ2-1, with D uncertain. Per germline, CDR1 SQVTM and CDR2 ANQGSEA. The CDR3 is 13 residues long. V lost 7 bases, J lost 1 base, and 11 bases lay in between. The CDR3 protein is CSGRMVSYNEQFF. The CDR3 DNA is TGCAGCGGGAGAATGGTTTCCTACAATGAGCAGTTCTTC.

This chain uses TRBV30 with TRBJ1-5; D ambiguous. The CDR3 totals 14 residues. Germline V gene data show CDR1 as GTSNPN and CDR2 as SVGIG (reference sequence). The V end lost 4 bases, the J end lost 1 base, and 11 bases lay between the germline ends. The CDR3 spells CAWTPGGSNQPQHF. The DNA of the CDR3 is TGTGCCTGGACCCCAGGCGGGAGCAATCAGCCCCAGCATTTT.

This CDR3 is CSVEGQTHSNQPQHF. CDR3 coding DNA: TGCAGCGTTGAGGGACAGACGCATAGCAATCAGCCCCAGCATTTT. The chain recombines TRBV29-1 with TRBJ1-5, with 7 bases lining up with TRBD1. The germline gives CDR1 SQVTM, CDR2 ANQGSEA. The CDR3 covers 15 residues. J was trimmed by 0 bases and V by 3 bases; bases with no gene match: 5.

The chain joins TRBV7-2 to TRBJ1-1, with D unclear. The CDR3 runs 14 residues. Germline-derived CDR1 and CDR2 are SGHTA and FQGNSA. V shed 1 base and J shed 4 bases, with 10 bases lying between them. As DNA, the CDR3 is TGTGCCAGCAGCTTAGGCTTGAGGTTCACTGAAGCTTTCTTT. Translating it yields CASSLGLRFTEAFF.

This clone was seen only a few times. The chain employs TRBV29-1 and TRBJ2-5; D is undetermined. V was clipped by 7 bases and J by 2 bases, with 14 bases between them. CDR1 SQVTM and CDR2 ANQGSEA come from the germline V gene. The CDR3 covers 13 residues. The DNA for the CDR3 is TGCAGCGGGGGTCTGGCGGATCAAGAGACCCAGTACTTC. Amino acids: CSGGLADQETQYF.

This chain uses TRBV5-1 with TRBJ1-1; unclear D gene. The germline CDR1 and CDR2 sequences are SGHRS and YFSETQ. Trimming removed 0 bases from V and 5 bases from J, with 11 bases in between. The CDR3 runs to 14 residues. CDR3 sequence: CASSLELGRTEAFF. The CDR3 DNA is TGCGCCAGCAGCTTGGAGTTGGGTCGTACTGAAGCTTTCTTT.

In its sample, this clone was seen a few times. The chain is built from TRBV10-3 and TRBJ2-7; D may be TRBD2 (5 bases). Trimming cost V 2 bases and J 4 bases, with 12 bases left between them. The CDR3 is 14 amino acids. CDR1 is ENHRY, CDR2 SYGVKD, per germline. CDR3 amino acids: CAISEGLIGYEQYF. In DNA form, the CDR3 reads TGTGCCATCAGTGAGGGACTGATCGGTTACGAGCAGTACTTC.

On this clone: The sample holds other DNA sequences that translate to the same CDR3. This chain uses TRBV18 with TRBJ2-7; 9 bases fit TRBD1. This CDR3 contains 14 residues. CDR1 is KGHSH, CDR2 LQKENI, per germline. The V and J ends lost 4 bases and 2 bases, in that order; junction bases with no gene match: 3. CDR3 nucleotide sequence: TGTGCCAGCTCACGTGGACAGGGGACCTACGAGCAGTACTTC. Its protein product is CASSRGQGTYEQYF.

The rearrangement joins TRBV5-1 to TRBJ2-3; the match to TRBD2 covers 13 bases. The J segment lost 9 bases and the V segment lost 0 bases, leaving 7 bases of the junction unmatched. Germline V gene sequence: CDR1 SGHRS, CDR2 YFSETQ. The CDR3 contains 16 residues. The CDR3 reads CASSLALTSGGITQYF. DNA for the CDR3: TGCGCCAGCAGCTTGGCCTTGACTAGCGGGGGGATAACGCAGTATTTT.